A single sample gave rise to the 12 T cell receptor beta chains below, sequenced in a study of molecular identifiers for immune sequencing clone quantification. TCRdb itself ran the PCR reads through MiXCR, one entry per CDR3 protein. Of a few hundred thousand distinct CDR3 sequences listed, less than 30% are singletons. The sample taken for sequencing was naive CD8+ T cells from blood, with Jurkat cell RNA spiked in. Subset specified: FACS-sorted CD8+CD4-CCR7+CD45RA+ naive T cells. The receptors stem from a human donor in good health. Some libraries in this study had Jurkat cell RNA spiked in.

The V gene is TRBV12-3 or TRBV12-4, the J gene TRBJ2-5; the D gene could be TRBD1 or TRBD2 (6 bases each). The V and J ends lost 1 base and 5 bases respectively, with 11 bases between them. The CDR3 runs to 14 residues. This CDR3 is CASSLEGGRETQYF. The CDR3 DNA sequence: TGTGCCAGCAGTTTAGAAGGGGGGCGTGAGACCCAGTACTTC.

V and J are TRBV28 and TRBJ1-4, with D possibly being TRBD1 (5 bases). This CDR3 comprises 14 residues. Germline CDR1 and CDR2: MDHEN and SYDVKM. Trimming removed 8 bases at V and 8 bases at J, with 18 bases between. The CDR3 nucleotides read TGTGCCAGCTCAAAATCAGGGTGGCGGGAAAAACTGTTTTTT. It yields the protein CASSKSGWREKLFF.

This clonotype was counted between two and nine times. The junction departs from germline at one end; a sequencing error may be responsible. V and J are TRBV27 and TRBJ2-2; maybe TRBD2 (5 bases). CDR3 length: 12 residues. The germline gives CDR1 MNHEY, CDR2 SMNVEV (reference sequence). The CDR3 loop is CASSLSAGELVF. The CDR3 nucleotides are TGTGCCAGCAGTTTATCGGCCGGGGAGCTGGTTTTT.

The genes are TRBV6-2 or TRBV6-3 and TRBJ2-2; either TRBD1 or TRBD2 may fit D (5 bases each). In germline, CDR1 is MNHEY, CDR2 SVGEGT. The CDR3 is 17 residues long. The CDR3, as DNA: TGTGAGAGCAGTTACTGCCGGGGCCGCGCCGACACCGGGGAGCTGTTTTTT. Its protein product is CESSYCRGRADTGELFF.

The rearrangement joins TRBV11-3 to TRBJ2-7; tentative D call: TRBD1 (5 bases). Trimming took off 4 bases at V and 2 bases at J, with 12 bases between the two ends. The CDR3 runs 14 residues. CDR1 and CDR2 from the germline V gene are SGHNT and YENEEA. The chain's CDR3 is CASSSAGKPYEQYF. CDR3 in DNA: TGTGCCAGCAGCTCGGCAGGGAAACCCTACGAGCAGTACTTC. The whole variable domain, filled in from reference TRBV11-3 and TRBJ2-7, reads EAGVVQSPRYKIIEKKQPVAFWCNPISGHNTLYWYLQNLGQGPELLIRYENEEAVDDSQLPKDRFSAERLKGVDSTLKIQPAELGDSAVYLCASSSAGKPYEQYFGPGTRLTVT.

Points on this clonotype: Since a much larger clone is just one base distant, this may be a read error. The V call is TRBV30, the J call TRBJ2-1; possibly TRBD2 for D (7 bases). There are 11 residues in the CDR3. Per the germline V gene, CDR1 is GTSNPN and CDR2 is SVGIG (reference sequence). The CDR3, as DNA: TGTGCCCGGAGTTCGGGGGGCAGGGAGTTCTTC. Its translation: CARSSGGREFF.

This clonotype was seen more than once but under ten times. J is TRBJ2-2 and V is TRBV12-5; tentative D call: TRBD1 (6 bases). The ends were cut back, 0 bases at V and 3 bases at J, with 8 bases in the middle. Per the germline V gene, CDR1 is LGHNT and CDR2 is FRNRAP. The CDR3 extends over 15 amino acids. CDR3 region: CASGLVTGYTGELFF. In nucleotides, the CDR3 is TGTGCTAGTGGTTTGGTAACAGGGTACACCGGGGAGCTGTTTTTT.

Details on this clonotype: Sequence at one end of the junction differs from germline and may be a read error. The rearrangement joins TRBV5-6 to TRBJ1-1; 9 positions match TRBD1. Germline loops: CDR1 SGHDT, CDR2 YYEEEE. The CDR3 is 13 residues long. The CDR3 spells CASRSTGGTETFF. DNA for the CDR3: TGTGCCAGCAGATCGACAGGGGGGACTGAAACTTTCTTT.

The rearrangement joins TRBV2 to TRBJ1-1; TRBD1 matches at 10 bases. This CDR3 contains 15 residues. Germline loops: CDR1 SNHLY, CDR2 FYNNEI. V trimming: 4 bases; J trimming: 3 bases; junction bases outside the gene matches: 5. CDR3 residues: CASSGWDRGYTEAFF. As DNA, the CDR3 is TGTGCCAGCAGTGGATGGGACAGGGGATACACTGAAGCTTTCTTT. The complete variable domain, with remaining parts taken from reference TRBV2 and TRBJ1-1, reads EPEVTQTPSHQVTQMGQEVILRCVPISNHLYFYWYRQILGQKVEFLVSFYNNEISEKSEIFDDQFSVERPDGSNFTLKIRSTKLEDSAMYFCASSGWDRGYTEAFFGQGTRLTVV.

The rearrangement joins TRBV3-1 to TRBJ2-7; D possibly uses TRBD1 or TRBD2 (6 bases each). The V and J ends lost 4 bases and 5 bases respectively, with 12 bases between them. The CDR3 length is 13 residues. Per the germline V gene, CDR1 is LGHDT and CDR2 is YNNKEL (reference sequence). The CDR3 DNA sequence: TGTGCCAGCAGCCCGGAGGGGGACGACGAGCAGTACTTC. This encodes CASSPEGDDEQYF.

This chain joins TRBV11-2 and TRBJ2-1, with 12 bases identical to TRBD2. This CDR3 contains 15 residues. V trimming: 5 bases; J trimming: 13 bases; junction bases outside the gene matches: 12. Looked up from germline, CDR1 is SGHAT and CDR2 is FQNNGV. The CDR3 sequence: CASSLWTSGDPFQFF. CDR3 sequence (DNA): TGTGCCAGCAGCCTATGGACTAGCGGGGACCCCTTCCAGTTCTTC.

The V call is TRBV7-9, the J call TRBJ1-4; D gene ambiguous. CDR1 and CDR2 (germline): SEHNR, FQNEAQ (reference sequence). This CDR3 has 12 residues. Trimming shortened V by 6 bases and J by 4 bases, and 6 bases separated the two germline ends. For the CDR3, the DNA is TGTGCCAGCAGTTATTATAATGAAAAACTGTTTTTT. This codes for CASSYYNEKLFF.